Described below is a single T cell receptor beta chain sequence and its context. Germline trimming cut 5 bases from V and 0 bases from J; bases unmatched to any gene: 1. This CDR3 comprises 14 residues. Germline CDR1 is SGHRS and CDR2 is YFSETQ. The data were taken from a study of blood T cell repertoires in COVID-19. Study-wide context: In each case, the material was cDNA or gDNA derived from T cells, B-cell-depleted T cells, or PBMCs.

Authors' processing steps: For nucleated cells, counts were estimated from reference gene primer amplification. Sequenced by immunoSEQ multiplex PCR; TCRdb stores in-frame clones only, minus some. For V, J and clone size, that table is used; D and trimming come from the DNA. Here the sample spans 300,000 to 450,000 clones, 85% being singletons. This TCR came from a woman in her late teens or twenties with acute or convalescent COVID-19. This sequence joins TRBV5-1 and TRBJ2-1; 8 nucleotides match TRBD2. Sample: peripheral blood. CDR3 in DNA: TGCGCCAGCAGTAGCGGGGACTCCTACAATGAGCAGTTCTTC. This translates into CASSSGDSYNEQFF. The whole variable domain, filled in from reference TRBV5-1 and TRBJ2-1, reads KAGVTQTPRYLIKTRGQQVTLSCSPISGHRSVSWYQQTPGQGLQFLFEYFSETQRNKGNFPGRFSGRQFSNSRSEMNVSTLELGDSALYLCASSSGDSYNEQFFGPGTRLTVL.